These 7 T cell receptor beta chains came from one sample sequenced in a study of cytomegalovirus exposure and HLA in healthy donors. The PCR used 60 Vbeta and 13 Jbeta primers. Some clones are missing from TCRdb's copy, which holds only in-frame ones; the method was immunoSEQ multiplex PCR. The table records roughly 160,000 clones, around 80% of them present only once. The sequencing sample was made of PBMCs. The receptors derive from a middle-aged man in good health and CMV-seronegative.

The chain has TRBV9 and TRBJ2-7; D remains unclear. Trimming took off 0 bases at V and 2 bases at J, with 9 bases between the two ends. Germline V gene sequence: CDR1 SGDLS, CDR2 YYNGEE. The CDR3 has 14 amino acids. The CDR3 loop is CASSVAEAAYEQYF. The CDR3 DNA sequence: TGTGCCAGCAGCGTAGCTGAGGCGGCCTACGAGCAGTACTTC.

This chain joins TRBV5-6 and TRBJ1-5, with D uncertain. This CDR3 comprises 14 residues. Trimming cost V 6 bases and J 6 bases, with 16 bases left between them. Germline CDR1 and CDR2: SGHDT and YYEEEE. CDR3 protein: CASKSRDTGQPQHF. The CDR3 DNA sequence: TGTGCCAGCAAGAGTCGGGATACGGGTCAGCCCCAGCATTTT. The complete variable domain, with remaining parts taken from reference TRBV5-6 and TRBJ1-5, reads DAGVTQSPTHLIKTRGQQVTLRCSPKSGHDTVSWYQQALGQGPQFIFQYYEEEERQRGNFPDRFSGHQFPNYSSELNVNALLLGDSALYLCASKSRDTGQPQHFGDGTRLSIL.

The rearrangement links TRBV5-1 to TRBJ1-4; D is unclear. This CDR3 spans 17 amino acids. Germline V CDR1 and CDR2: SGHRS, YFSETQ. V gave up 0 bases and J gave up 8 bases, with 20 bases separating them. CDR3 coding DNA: TGCGCCAGCAGCTTGGCCACGGGAGGAGGCGGGGAGGAAAAACTGTTTTTT. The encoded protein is CASSLATGGGGEEKLFF.

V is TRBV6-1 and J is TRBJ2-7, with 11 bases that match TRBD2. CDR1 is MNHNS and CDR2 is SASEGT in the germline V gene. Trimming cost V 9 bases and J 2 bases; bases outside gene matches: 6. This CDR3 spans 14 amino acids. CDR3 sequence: CASIAGGLPYEQYF. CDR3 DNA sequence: TGTGCCAGTATAGCGGGGGGGCTCCCCTACGAGCAGTACTTC.

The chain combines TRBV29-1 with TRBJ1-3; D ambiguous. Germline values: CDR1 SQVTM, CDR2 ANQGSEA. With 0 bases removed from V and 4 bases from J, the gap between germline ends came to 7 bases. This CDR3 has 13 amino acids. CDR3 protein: CSVEDRGGNTIYF. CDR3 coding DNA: TGCAGCGTTGAAGATCGAGGAGGAAACACCATATATTTT.

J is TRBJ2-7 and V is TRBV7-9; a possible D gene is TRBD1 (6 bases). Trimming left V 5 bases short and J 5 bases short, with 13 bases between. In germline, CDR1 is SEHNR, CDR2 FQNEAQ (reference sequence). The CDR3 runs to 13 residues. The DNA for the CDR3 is TGTGCCAGCAGCGGAAACACAGGGAACGAGCAGTACTTC. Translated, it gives CASSGNTGNEQYF.

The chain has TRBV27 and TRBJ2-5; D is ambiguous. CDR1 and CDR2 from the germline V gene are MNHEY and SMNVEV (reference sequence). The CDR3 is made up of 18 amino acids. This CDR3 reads CGPAEDPNEVSARLTQYF. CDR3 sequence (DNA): TGTGGCCCAGCAGAAGACCCGAACGAGGTGAGCGCGAGGTTGACCCAGTACTTC.